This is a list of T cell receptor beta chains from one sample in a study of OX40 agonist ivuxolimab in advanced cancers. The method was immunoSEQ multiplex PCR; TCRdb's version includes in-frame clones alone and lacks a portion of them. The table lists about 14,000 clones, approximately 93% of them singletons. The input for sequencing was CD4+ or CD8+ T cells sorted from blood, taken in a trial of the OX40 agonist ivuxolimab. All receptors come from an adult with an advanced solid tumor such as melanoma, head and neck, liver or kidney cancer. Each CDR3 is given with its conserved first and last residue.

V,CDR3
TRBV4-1,CASSQDEFQPQHF
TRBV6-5,CASSYSAGKQYF
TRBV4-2,CASSQGRTEADTQYF
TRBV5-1,CASSSMASVTDTQYF
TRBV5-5,CASSGEGDSPLHF
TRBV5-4,CASSLDGNSFEQYF
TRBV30,CAWSVGGGGLSHIQYF
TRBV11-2,CASTVTGELFF
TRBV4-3,CASSQDGWTGGNNQPQHF
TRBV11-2,CASSFGTHEAFF
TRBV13,CASRNRVFGGYTF
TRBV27,CASSWGTGGYEQYF
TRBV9,CASSVAGVNYGYTF
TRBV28,CASSLSAAYGYTF
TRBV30,CAWSGLFSNTEAFF
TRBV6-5,CASSSLGNSQPQHF
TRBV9,CASSARGGYGYTF
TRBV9,CASSVDSGGPYNEQFF
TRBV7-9,CASSLGQGAGNEQFF
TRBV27,CASGGREADTQYF
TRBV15,CATSQETGMNTEAFF
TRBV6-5,CASSYSEDRAYNEQFF
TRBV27,CASSLAPTGGRYEQYF
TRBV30,CAWSAAHRVNVYEQYF
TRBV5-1,CASNTNDRSYEQYF
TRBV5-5,CASSWTGDYETQYF
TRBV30,CAWQLEGRMDGYTF
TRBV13,CASSWFGLDYNEQFF
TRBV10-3,CAISESSTEGFF
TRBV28,CASSLGSANTGELFF
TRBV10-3,CAIRDDRGKPYEQYF
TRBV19,CASSDPDRNTDTQYF
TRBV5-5,CASSFWGERSQPQHF
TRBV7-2,CASSLAQYRGPEQYF
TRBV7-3,CASSLDPENYGYTF
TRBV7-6,CASSLGPGERTEAFF
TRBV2,CASMSASGMLPYEQYF
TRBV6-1,CASSEARYGGGLADTQYF
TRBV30,CAWGPFGGPAFF
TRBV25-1,CASSDPQDGANEKLFF
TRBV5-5,CASNYRGAKNIQYF
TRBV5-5,CASSLADLYQETQYF
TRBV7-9,CASSPENTDRQAF
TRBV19,CASSMARRAFF
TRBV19,CASSFVGGVYNEQFF
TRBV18,CASSQVDLRHEQYF
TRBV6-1,CASSEWGTGVYNEQFF
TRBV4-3,CASSQVGLAHGEQFF
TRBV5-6,CASSFDGVWTDTQYF
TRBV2,CASSPDPTPYYGYTF
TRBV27,CASSYTSGSRRYEQYF
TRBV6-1,CASSFDPNNEQFF
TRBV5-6,CASSGAFLPNEQYF
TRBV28,CASRNIREQETQYF